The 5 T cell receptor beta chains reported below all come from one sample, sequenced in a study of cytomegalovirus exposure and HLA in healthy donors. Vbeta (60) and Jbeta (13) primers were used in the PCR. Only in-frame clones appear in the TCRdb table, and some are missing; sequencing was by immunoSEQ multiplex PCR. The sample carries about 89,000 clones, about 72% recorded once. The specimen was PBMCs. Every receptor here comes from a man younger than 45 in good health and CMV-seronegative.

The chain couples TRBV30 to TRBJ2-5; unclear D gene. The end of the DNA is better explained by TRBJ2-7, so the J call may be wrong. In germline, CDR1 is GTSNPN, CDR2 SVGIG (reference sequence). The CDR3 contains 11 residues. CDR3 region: CAWQRSYEQYF. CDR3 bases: TGTGCCTGGCAACGGTCATACGAGCAGTACTTC.

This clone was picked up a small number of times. The CDR3 sequence is CASSLTGAYNEQFF. CDR3 DNA: TGTGCCAGCAGTTTAACCGGGGCCTACAATGAGCAGTTCTTC. V is TRBV27 and J is TRBJ2-1, with a possible D match to TRBD2 (5 bases). The CDR3 consists of 14 residues. Looked up from germline, CDR1 is MNHEY and CDR2 is SMNVEV (reference sequence). The V gene lost 2 bases and the J gene lost 2 bases, with 7 bases spanning the gap.

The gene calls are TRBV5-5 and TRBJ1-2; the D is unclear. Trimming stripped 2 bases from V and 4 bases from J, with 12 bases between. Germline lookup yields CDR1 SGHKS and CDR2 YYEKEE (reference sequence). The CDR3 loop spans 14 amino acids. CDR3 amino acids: CASSLSHAVYGYTF. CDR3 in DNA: TGTGCCAGCAGCTTATCACACGCCGTCTATGGCTACACCTTC.

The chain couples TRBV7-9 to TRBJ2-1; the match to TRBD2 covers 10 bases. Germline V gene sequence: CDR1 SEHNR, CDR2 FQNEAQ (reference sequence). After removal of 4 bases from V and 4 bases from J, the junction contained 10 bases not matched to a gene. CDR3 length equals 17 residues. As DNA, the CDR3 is TGTGCCAGCAGCTCCTCCCCTAGCGGGGGAACATACAATGAGCAGTTCTTC. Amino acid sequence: CASSSSPSGGTYNEQFF.

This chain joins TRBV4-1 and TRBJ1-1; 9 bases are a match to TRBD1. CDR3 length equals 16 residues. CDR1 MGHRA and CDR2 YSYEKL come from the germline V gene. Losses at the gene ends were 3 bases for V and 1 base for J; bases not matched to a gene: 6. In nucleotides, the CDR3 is TGCGCCAGCAGCCAGGGTCCACAGGGGGCGAACACTGAAGCTTTCTTT. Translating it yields CASSQGPQGANTEAFF.